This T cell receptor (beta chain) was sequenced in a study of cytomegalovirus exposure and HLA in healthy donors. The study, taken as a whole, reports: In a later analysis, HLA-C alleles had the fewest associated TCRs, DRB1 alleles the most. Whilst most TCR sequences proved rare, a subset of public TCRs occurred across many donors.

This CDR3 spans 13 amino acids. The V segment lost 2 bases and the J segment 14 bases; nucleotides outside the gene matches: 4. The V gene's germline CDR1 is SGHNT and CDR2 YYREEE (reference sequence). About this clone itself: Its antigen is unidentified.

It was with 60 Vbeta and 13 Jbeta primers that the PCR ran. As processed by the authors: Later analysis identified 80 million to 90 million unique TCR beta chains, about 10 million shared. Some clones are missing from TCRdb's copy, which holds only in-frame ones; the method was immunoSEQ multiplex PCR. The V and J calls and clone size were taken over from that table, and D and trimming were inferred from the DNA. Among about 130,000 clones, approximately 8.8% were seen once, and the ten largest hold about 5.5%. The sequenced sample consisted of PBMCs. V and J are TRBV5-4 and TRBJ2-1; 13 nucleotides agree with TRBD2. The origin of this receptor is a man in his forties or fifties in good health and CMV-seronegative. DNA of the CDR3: TGTGCCAGCAGCTTACTAGCGGGGGGGCTGGAGTTCTTC. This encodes CASSLLAGGLEFF.